This T cell receptor beta chain was found in a study of blood T cell repertoires in COVID-19. Profiling relied on immunoSEQ multiplex PCR, and the TCRdb table lists in-frame clones only, not all of them. The sample includes 400,000 to 550,000 clones, 87% of them seen just once. The sequenced material came from PBMCs or T cells enriched from blood (not recorded which). The sequence was collected from a woman under 30 with acute COVID-19.

CDR3 coding DNA: TGTGCCAGCAGCGTAGGATCTAGGGGAACCGGGGAGCTGTTTTTT. Residues: CASSVGSRGTGELFF. This chain joins TRBV9 and TRBJ2-2; D possibly corresponds to TRBD1 (5 bases). Germline V gives CDR1 SGDLS, CDR2 YYNGEE. The CDR3 sequence is 15 residues long. The V end was cut by 0 bases, the J end by 5 bases, with 11 bases between. The full variable domain, in which reference TRBV9 and TRBJ2-2 provide the parts outside the CDR3, is DSGVTQTPKHLITATGQRVTLRCSPRSGDLSVYWYQQSLDQGLQFLIQYYNGEERAKGNILERFSAQQFPDLHSELNLSSLELGDSALYFCASSVGSRGTGELFFGEGSRLTVL.